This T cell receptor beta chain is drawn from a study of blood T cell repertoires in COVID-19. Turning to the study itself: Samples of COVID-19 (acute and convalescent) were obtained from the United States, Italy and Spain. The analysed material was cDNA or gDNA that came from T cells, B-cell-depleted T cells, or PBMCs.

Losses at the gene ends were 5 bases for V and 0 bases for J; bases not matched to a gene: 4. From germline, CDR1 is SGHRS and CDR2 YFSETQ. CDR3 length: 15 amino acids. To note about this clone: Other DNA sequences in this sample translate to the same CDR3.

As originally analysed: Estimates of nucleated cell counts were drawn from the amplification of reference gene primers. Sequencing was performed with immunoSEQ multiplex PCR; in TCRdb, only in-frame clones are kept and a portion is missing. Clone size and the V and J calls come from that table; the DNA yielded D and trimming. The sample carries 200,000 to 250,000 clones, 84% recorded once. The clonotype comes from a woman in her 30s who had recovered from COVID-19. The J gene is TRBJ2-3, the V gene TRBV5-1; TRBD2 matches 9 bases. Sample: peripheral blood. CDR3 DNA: TGCGCCAGCAGTTCTAGCGGGGCTAGCACAGATACGCAGTATTTT. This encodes CASSSSGASTDTQYF.